The source of this T cell receptor beta chain is a study of blood T cell repertoires in COVID-19 (dated by TCRdb to about 2020). For the study in its entirety: ImmuneRACE Cohort 3 recovered participants were defined by two consecutive negative NP/OP PCR tests, healthcare professional clearance, or symptom resolution. Collaborator samples came from the United States, Italy and Spain and covered acute and convalescent phases of COVID-19. The prospective study material was composed of cDNA or gDNA derived from T cells, B-cell-depleted T cells, or PBMCs. Subjects who had been exposed to COVID-19, were actively infected with it, or had recovered from it provided the deeply sampled blood TCRbeta repertoires that made up the dataset. A freely available public database, intended as a resource for researchers studying the immune response to SARS-CoV-2, is where the repertoires were released. Samples came from the ongoing ImmuneRACE study (first 160 participants) plus 1,254 subjects from 6 global collaborators. The sample metadata nearly always contained a de-identified subject ID, COVID-19 status, age in years and sex. HLA class I and class II types, where available, came from metadata supplied by the sample provider rather than from assay-based typing.

The investigation overall reported the following: The amount of clinical and demographic metadata varied by source and participant and was provided uncurated.

CDR1 and CDR2, looked up from the germline V gene, are MDHEN and SYDVKM. The V end gives up 6 bases and the J end 2 bases, leaving 3 bases in the junction not matched to a gene. Reading from cysteine to phenylalanine, the CDR3 counts 14 amino acids. Only the CDR3 region is kept as DNA, spanning 42 bases read in frame from base 1. TCRbeta CDR3 regions were amplified from genomic DNA using the immunoSEQ Assay, a bias-controlled multiplex PCR. The authors processed their data as follows. The number of nucleated cells in each sample was estimated by amplification of reference gene primers within the assay. To quantify the absolute abundance of each unique TCRbeta CDR3 rearrangement, sequence reads were collapsed and filtered. For each sample, productive Simpson clonality was calculated as the square root of Simpson's diversity index over productive rearrangements. Imported from immuneACCESS, the table was reduced by TCRdb to in-frame sequences with V and J called. These copies leave out some clones; in studies compared against another copy, an unresolved V gene accounts for under half, and the cause of the remainder is not known. The DNA gave D and trimming, while V, J and clone size come from that table. For this sample there are over 110,000 clones; over 75% appear just once. 3.9% of the sample is taken by the ten largest.

Turning to this clone: No antigen is known for it. No qualities accompany the bases; no much larger clone lies one base away.

Participants in the prospective study were enrolled through a virtual design, were aged 18 to 89 years, and lived in 20 to 30 United States geographic areas. To assign participants to cohorts, the prospective study relied on clinical history that participants themselves reported in a screening survey and a study questionnaire. Each participant in the prospective study had whole blood, serum and a nasopharyngeal or oropharyngeal swab collected by mobile phlebotomists. Additional blood draws and questionnaires over a 2-month period could optionally be provided by prospective study participants. Prospective study blood samples were shipped either frozen or at room temperature before DNA extraction.

The receptor chain draws on TRBV28 and TRBJ2-7, and 11 bases in between align with TRBD1. Material for sequencing was PBMCs or T cells enriched from blood (not recorded which). This clonotype was obtained from a middle-aged man in a cohort exposed to, infected with or recovered from COVID-19 (not recorded which). The DNA is as follows: TGTGCCAGCAGCTGGACAGGGGGCCCCTACGAGCAGTACTTC. It is translated as CASSWTGGPYEQYF.